The T cell receptor beta chain described here comes from a study of glioma-infiltrating T cells. Overall study context: Glioma patients had dexamethasone for six or fewer days before surgery. Roughly 990,000 peripheral T cells were targeted at about 4.5- to 11-fold coverage.

Germline values: CDR1 DFQATT, CDR2 SNEGSKA (reference sequence). The CDR3 covers 16 residues. Study results and limitations: Very few CDR3 sequences were shared between tissue and blood.

The iRepertoire nested amplicon-rescue multiplex PCR amplified TCR alpha and beta CDR3s from RNA. Tissue mRNA or PBMC total RNA, about 90-400 ng, went into one-step reverse transcription and amplification. TCRdb redid the calling of the multiplex PCR reads with MiXCR, one entry per CDR3 protein. This table holds a few hundred thousand distinct CDR3 sequences, roughly 41% found once. This clonotype came up many times. Its antigen remains unidentified. The TCR comes from a human donor with low-grade glioma or glioblastoma, undergoing nonglioma brain surgery, or in good health (not recorded which). Sequenced: glioma tissue, nonneoplastic brain tissue, or PBMCs (not recorded which). The chain recombines TRBV20-1 with TRBJ1-2; 10 nucleotides line up with TRBD1. The CDR3 coding sequence is TGCGCAGCCTACTCGGGACAGGGGACCCCTAACTATGGCTACACCTTC. Amino acids: CAAYSGQGTPNYGYTF.